The TCR beta chain under discussion was sequenced for a study of tissue T cells after allogeneic stem cell transplantation (dated 2022 in TCRdb). Regarding the research as a whole: TCR beta repertoires were profiled across many tissues obtained from research autopsies of patients with and without GVHD, as well as in mouse models of GVHD. On the human side, the study was prospective and observational, with no blinding or randomization.

The library was made by the immunoSEQ multiplex PCR assay. TCRbeta CDR3 sequencing was done by Adaptive Biotechnologies at survey depth, reporting CDR3 sequences, V/J genes, productive frequency and template counts. Amplification of TCR beta CDR3 regions started from genomic DNA instead of RNA. On the authors' methods: Jensen-Shannon divergence was used to quantify pairwise repertoire overlap between tissues, with a value of 1 meaning complete divergence and a value of 0 meaning identical repertoires. Tissues were clustered by single-linkage agglomerative hierarchical clustering of pairwise JSD values and displayed as dendrograms. GLIPH2 was run on all patient samples with simulation_depth 1000, kmer_min_depth 3 and cdr3_length_cutoff 8, and groups with more than two unique CDR3s were retained. A standardized tissue-overlap score extrapolated Jaccard GLIPH-group overlap across patients to a standard repertoire size of 1000 clones. To look at how diversity was associated with clinical or experimental variables, linear mixed-effect models were used, with tissue treated as a fixed effect and individual treated as a random effect. This immuneACCESS table, as held by TCRdb, lists in-frame sequences with V and J called but not all clones. Of the missing ones, under half trace to an unresolved V gene in checked studies; the others have no known cause. V and J calls and clone size come straight from that table; D and trimming were deduced from the DNA. The sample data list about 50,000 clones, and roughly 75% of these were observed just once. About 0.7% of the sample goes to the ten largest clones.

Overall study results and their limits: The patient cohort was small and varied clinically, and sampling depth was recognized as a limitation. Within patients, how anatomically similar tissues were was a major factor shaping TCR repertoire composition, regardless of disease or transplant status. In both patients and mice, only a limited portion of the TCR repertoire detected in tissues was captured by blood and spleen T cells. Not many T cell clones showed up in more than one patient, yet clustering based on motifs uncovered repertoire signatures that were shared across patients in a tissue-specific way. Which tissue TCRs were alloreactive or antigen-specific was not determined in the study, and some of the clones might have been host cells that persisted.

As concerns this clone: Its cognate antigen has yet to be identified. For this mouse receptor, gene names and germline sequences are murine. The read ends 1 residue shy of where the CDR3 ends; the end is completed using the germline J gene.

Taken from the germline V gene, the CDR1 and CDR2 loops are KGHTA and FRNEEI. Trimming removed 1 base from V and 4 bases from J, leaving 8 bases between the germline ends. The cysteine opens and the phenylalanine closes a CDR3 of 14 amino acids. The DNA shown is the part of the CDR3 that was read: 39 bases, in frame from base 1. This sequence originates from a pool of C57BL/6 mice in good health. The chain uses TRBV24 and TRBJ2-1; the D match is possibly TRBD1 or TRBD2, with 6 bases aligned in each. Sequenced material: sorted cells pooled from one or two spleens. The CDR3: CASSLLGAYAEQFF. Partial CDR3 DNA: TGTGCCAGCAGTCTGTTGGGGGCTTATGCTGAGCAGTTC.